This TCR beta chain was sequenced in a study of shared clonotypes between healthy human individuals. Study in general: Donor ages ranged 18 to 49 years: a couple of women, a few men.

On this clone: Its antigen is as yet unknown.

The CDR3 runs to 15 residues. The ends were cut back, 3 bases at V and 4 bases at J, with 13 bases in the middle. From germline, CDR1 is SGHAT and CDR2 FQNNGV. Some clones are missing from TCRdb's copy, which holds only in-frame ones; the method was immunoSEQ multiplex PCR. The table lists around 2,000,000 clones, about 95% of them singletons. Naive CD8 cells, CD45RO-negative and positively selected for CCR7, excluded terminally differentiated effector memory CD45RA+ cells. Study conclusions and caveats: Naive subsets tended to show greater estimated richness than memory subsets. Some clonotypes were shared by all four sorted-subset donors, while others were not shared. The non-shared ones had lower generation probabilities than the shared ones.

Sequencing was performed on naive CD8+ T cells sorted from blood. The receptor was isolated from a man between 18 and 35 years old in good health. The rearrangement links TRBV11-2 to TRBJ1-3; D is unresolved. CDR3 loop: CASSFRFRTGNTIYF. CDR3 DNA: TGTGCCAGCAGCTTCCGTTTCCGAACAGGAAACACCATATATTTT.